This is a list of T cell receptor beta chains from one sample in a study of T cell responses to AZD1222 COVID-19 vaccine. The assay was immunoSEQ multiplex PCR, and TCRdb's table has in-frame clones only and misses some. The sample contains approximately 70,000 clones, roughly 85% of which appear only once. The sequencing here drew on peripheral blood, taken on day 0 of AZD1222 vaccination. All receptors come from an adult in good health. Each CDR3 is given with its conserved first and last residue. Fields, in order: V gene, J gene, clone size, D gene, CDR3 length, CDR3 protein, CDR3 DNA. D genes are given only for firm matches. Clone size is given for some rows only: seen once, a few or many times, or a class if the clone is expanded.

v_call: TRBV27
j_call: TRBJ2-3
clone_size: NA
d_call: NA
cdr3_length: 14
cdr3_aa: CASSFDRRTDTQYF
cdr3_nt: TGTGCCAGCAGTTTCGACAGACGCACAGATACGCAGTATTTT

v_call: TRBV1
j_call: TRBJ2-5
clone_size: NA
d_call: NA
cdr3_length: 15
cdr3_aa: CTSSRSGGPQETQYF
cdr3_nt: TGCACCAGCAGCCGCAGCGGGGGGCCCCAAGAGACCCAGTACTTC

v_call: TRBV9
j_call: TRBJ2-5
clone_size: NA
d_call: TRBD2
cdr3_length: 15
cdr3_aa: CASSAWGGDQETQYF
cdr3_nt: TGTGCCAGCAGCGCGTGGGGGGGGGACCAAGAGACCCAGTACTTC

v_call: TRBV6-5
j_call: TRBJ1-1
clone_size: NA
d_call: NA
cdr3_length: 13
cdr3_aa: CASTYGLGTEAFF
cdr3_nt: TGTGCCAGCACCTACGGGCTGGGCACTGAAGCTTTCTTT

v_call: TRBV4-1
j_call: TRBJ2-5
clone_size: NA
d_call: TRBD2
cdr3_length: 17
cdr3_aa: CASSQGPTSGGKETQYF
cdr3_nt: TGCGCCAGCAGCCAAGGCCCGACTAGCGGGGGGAAAGAGACCCAGTACTTC

v_call: TRBV24-1
j_call: TRBJ1-2
clone_size: NA
d_call: NA
cdr3_length: 13
cdr3_aa: CATSRTANHGYTF
cdr3_nt: TGTGCCACCAGTCGGACAGCGAACCATGGCTACACCTTC

v_call: TRBV28
j_call: TRBJ2-1
clone_size: NA
d_call: NA
cdr3_length: 13
cdr3_aa: CASSFGLDNEQFF
cdr3_nt: TGTGCCAGCAGTTTCGGGTTAGACAATGAGCAGTTCTTC

v_call: TRBV6-1
j_call: TRBJ2-6
clone_size: NA
d_call: NA
cdr3_length: 15
cdr3_aa: CASSEGTSGANVLTF
cdr3_nt: TGTGCCAGCAGTGAAGGGACATCTGGGGCCAACGTCCTGACTTTC

v_call: TRBV7-9
j_call: TRBJ2-1
clone_size: NA
d_call: TRBD1
cdr3_length: 16
cdr3_aa: CASSSPGQGPYNEQFF
cdr3_nt: TGTGCCAGCAGCTCCCCGGGACAGGGCCCCTACAATGAGCAGTTCTTC

v_call: TRBV6-5
j_call: TRBJ1-2
clone_size: NA
d_call: TRBD1
cdr3_length: 14
cdr3_aa: CASSYRGTAYGYTF
cdr3_nt: TGTGCCAGCAGTTACAGAGGGACAGCTTATGGCTACACCTTC

v_call: TRBV4-1
j_call: TRBJ2-3
clone_size: NA
d_call: NA
cdr3_length: 15
cdr3_aa: CASSQATSSADTQYF
cdr3_nt: TGCGCCAGCAGCCAAGCCACTAGCAGTGCAGATACGCAGTATTTT

v_call: TRBV5-1
j_call: TRBJ2-7
clone_size: NA
d_call: NA
cdr3_length: 13
cdr3_aa: CASSLGQIYEQYF
cdr3_nt: TGCGCCAGCAGCTTGGGTCAGATCTACGAGCAGTACTTC

v_call: TRBV28
j_call: TRBJ1-1
clone_size: NA
d_call: NA
cdr3_length: 14
cdr3_aa: CASKVTVGDTEAFF
cdr3_nt: TGTGCCAGCAAGGTGACCGTTGGGGACACTGAAGCTTTCTTT

v_call: TRBV2
j_call: TRBJ2-7
clone_size: NA
d_call: TRBD2
cdr3_length: 14
cdr3_aa: CASSERLAGDEQYF
cdr3_nt: TGTGCCAGCAGTGAACGTCTAGCGGGAGACGAGCAGTACTTC

v_call: TRBV11-2
j_call: TRBJ1-2
clone_size: NA
d_call: NA
cdr3_length: 12
cdr3_aa: CASSLVLYGYTF
cdr3_nt: TGTGCCAGCAGCTTAGTCCTCTATGGCTACACCTTC

v_call: TRBV29-1
j_call: TRBJ2-2
clone_size: NA
d_call: NA
cdr3_length: 15
cdr3_aa: CSVEGGATNTGELFF
cdr3_nt: TGCAGCGTTGAGGGGGGAGCCACGAACACCGGGGAGCTGTTTTTT

v_call: TRBV2
j_call: TRBJ1-2
clone_size: NA
d_call: NA
cdr3_length: 12
cdr3_aa: CASTIGDYGYTF
cdr3_nt: TGTGCCAGCACTATAGGAGACTATGGCTACACCTTC

v_call: TRBV29-1
j_call: TRBJ2-7
clone_size: few
d_call: NA
cdr3_length: 12
cdr3_aa: CSVYTGMDEQYF
cdr3_nt: TGCAGCGTATATACAGGGATGGACGAGCAGTACTTC

v_call: TRBV25-1
j_call: TRBJ1-4
clone_size: NA
d_call: NA
cdr3_length: 14
cdr3_aa: CASSDSAGNEKLFF
cdr3_nt: TGTGCCAGCAGTGATTCGGCAGGGAATGAAAAACTGTTTTTT

v_call: TRBV29-1
j_call: TRBJ2-3
clone_size: NA
d_call: TRBD1
cdr3_length: 12
cdr3_aa: CSVGTGGDTQYF
cdr3_nt: TGCAGCGTTGGGACAGGAGGAGATACGCAGTATTTT

v_call: TRBV6-5
j_call: TRBJ1-1
clone_size: once
d_call: TRBD1
cdr3_length: 14
cdr3_aa: CASTLGQGNTEAFF
cdr3_nt: TGTGCCAGCACCCTGGGACAGGGCAACACTGAAGCTTTCTTT

v_call: TRBV6-5
j_call: TRBJ1-5
clone_size: NA
d_call: TRBD1
cdr3_length: 15
cdr3_aa: CASTLTGGNNQPQHF
cdr3_nt: TGTGCCAGCACCCTGACAGGGGGCAACAATCAGCCCCAGCATTTT

v_call: TRBV7-3
j_call: TRBJ1-3
clone_size: NA
d_call: NA
cdr3_length: 14
cdr3_aa: CASGTGSPGNTIYF
cdr3_nt: TGTGCCAGCGGAACAGGGTCCCCTGGAAACACCATATATTTT

v_call: TRBV9
j_call: TRBJ2-2
clone_size: NA
d_call: NA
cdr3_length: 13
cdr3_aa: CASSSGTTGELFF
cdr3_nt: TGTGCCAGCAGCTCAGGAACAACCGGGGAGCTGTTTTTT

v_call: TRBV2
j_call: TRBJ1-3
clone_size: NA
d_call: TRBD1
cdr3_length: 15
cdr3_aa: CASSMNRGSGNTIYF
cdr3_nt: TGTGCCAGCAGCATGAACAGGGGCTCTGGAAACACCATATATTTT

v_call: TRBV9
j_call: TRBJ1-1
clone_size: NA
d_call: NA
cdr3_length: 14
cdr3_aa: CASSVKLGDTEAFF
cdr3_nt: TGTGCCAGCAGCGTAAAGTTAGGGGATACTGAAGCTTTCTTT

v_call: TRBV5-1
j_call: TRBJ2-1
clone_size: once
d_call: NA
cdr3_length: 15
cdr3_aa: CASSLDLSANNEQFF
cdr3_nt: TGCGCCAGCAGCTTGGACCTCTCGGCAAACAATGAGCAGTTCTTC

v_call: TRBV27
j_call: TRBJ2-1
clone_size: NA
d_call: TRBD2
cdr3_length: 15
cdr3_aa: CASSLDPSGIKEQFF
cdr3_nt: TGTGCCAGCAGTTTGGACCCTAGCGGGATCAAGGAGCAGTTCTTC

v_call: TRBV6-5
j_call: TRBJ1-1
clone_size: NA
d_call: NA
cdr3_length: 12
cdr3_aa: CASSRPQGGAFF
cdr3_nt: TGTGCCAGCAGCCGCCCCCAGGGAGGAGCTTTCTTT

v_call: TRBV6-5
j_call: TRBJ2-5
clone_size: NA
d_call: NA
cdr3_length: 15
cdr3_aa: CASSSEDGYQETQYF
cdr3_nt: TGTGCCAGCAGTTCAGAGGACGGGTACCAAGAGACCCAGTACTTC

v_call: TRBV10-3
j_call: TRBJ2-7
clone_size: NA
d_call: NA
cdr3_length: 12
cdr3_aa: CAISEPDREQYF
cdr3_nt: TGTGCCATCAGTGAGCCCGACAGGGAGCAGTACTTC

v_call: TRBV28
j_call: TRBJ1-5
clone_size: once
d_call: NA
cdr3_length: 15
cdr3_aa: CASSLERGGNQPQHF
cdr3_nt: TGTGCCAGCAGTTTAGAGAGGGGGGGGAATCAGCCCCAGCATTTT

v_call: TRBV5-6
j_call: TRBJ2-7
clone_size: NA
d_call: NA
cdr3_length: 12
cdr3_aa: CASSLKQAREYF
cdr3_nt: TGTGCCAGCAGCTTGAAGCAGGCCAGGGAATACTTC

v_call: TRBV6-5
j_call: TRBJ1-1
clone_size: NA
d_call: NA
cdr3_length: 13
cdr3_aa: CASSSRRGTEAFF
cdr3_nt: TGTGCCAGCAGTAGTCGGCGGGGCACTGAAGCTTTCTTT

v_call: TRBV5-1
j_call: TRBJ2-3
clone_size: NA
d_call: NA
cdr3_length: 16
cdr3_aa: CASSSRGSGITDTQYF
cdr3_nt: TGCGCCAGCAGCTCCCGTGGTAGCGGTATCACAGATACGCAGTATTTT

v_call: TRBV15
j_call: TRBJ2-7
clone_size: NA
d_call: TRBD2
cdr3_length: 14
cdr3_aa: CATRLAGGPYEQYF
cdr3_nt: TGTGCCACCAGACTAGCGGGGGGACCCTACGAGCAGTACTTC

v_call: TRBV7-9
j_call: TRBJ1-1
clone_size: NA
d_call: NA
cdr3_length: 16
cdr3_aa: CASSLRNSPRNTEAFF
cdr3_nt: TGTGCCAGCAGCTTGAGGAACAGCCCTAGGAACACTGAAGCTTTCTTT

v_call: TRBV6-5
j_call: TRBJ1-4
clone_size: NA
d_call: TRBD1
cdr3_length: 14
cdr3_aa: CASNVDRVSEKLFF
cdr3_nt: TGTGCCAGCAACGTCGACAGGGTTAGTGAAAAACTGTTTTTT

v_call: TRBV7-2
j_call: TRBJ2-1
clone_size: NA
d_call: NA
cdr3_length: 14
cdr3_aa: CASKVGSSYNEQFF
cdr3_nt: TGTGCCAGCAAGGTAGGGAGCTCCTACAATGAGCAGTTCTTC

v_call: TRBV24-1
j_call: TRBJ2-5
clone_size: NA
d_call: TRBD2
cdr3_length: 16
cdr3_aa: CATSDRGGGVQETQYF
cdr3_nt: TGTGCCACCAGTGATCGGGGGGGAGGGGTCCAAGAGACCCAGTACTTC

v_call: TRBV28
j_call: TRBJ2-7
clone_size: once
d_call: NA
cdr3_length: 13
cdr3_aa: CASSFGSGNGGNF
cdr3_nt: NA

v_call: TRBV6-1
j_call: TRBJ2-2
clone_size: NA
d_call: TRBD1
cdr3_length: 16
cdr3_aa: CASSGQTGASTGELFF
cdr3_nt: TGTGCCAGCAGTGGCCAGACAGGGGCGAGCACCGGGGAGCTGTTTTTT

v_call: TRBV29-1
j_call: TRBJ1-1
clone_size: once
d_call: TRBD1
cdr3_length: 14
cdr3_aa: CSVDSDRGRPEAFF
cdr3_nt: TGCAGCGTAGACTCGGACAGGGGGAGGCCTGAAGCTTTCTTT

v_call: TRBV7-9
j_call: TRBJ1-2
clone_size: NA
d_call: NA
cdr3_length: 13
cdr3_aa: CASSFLPNYGYTF
cdr3_nt: TGTGCCAGCAGCTTCCTGCCTAACTATGGCTACACCTTC

v_call: TRBV19
j_call: TRBJ2-4
clone_size: NA
d_call: NA
cdr3_length: 14
cdr3_aa: CASSMRGAKNIQYF
cdr3_nt: TGTGCCAGTAGTATGCGAGGGGCCAAAAACATTCAGTACTTC

v_call: TRBV11-2
j_call: TRBJ2-1
clone_size: NA
d_call: NA
cdr3_length: 14
cdr3_aa: CASSYRQPYNEQFF
cdr3_nt: TGTGCCAGCAGCTACAGACAGCCCTACAATGAGCAGTTCTTC

v_call: TRBV7-2
j_call: TRBJ2-1
clone_size: NA
d_call: NA
cdr3_length: 14
cdr3_aa: CASSLEGSYNEQFF
cdr3_nt: TGTGCCAGCAGCTTAGAGGGTTCCTACAATGAGCAGTTCTTC

v_call: TRBV21-1
j_call: TRBJ2-1
clone_size: once
d_call: NA
cdr3_length: 15
cdr3_aa: CASTYDRGRYNEQFF
cdr3_nt: TGTGCCAGCACATATGACAGGGGAAGATACAATGAGCAGTTCTTC

v_call: TRBV27
j_call: TRBJ1-1
clone_size: NA
d_call: NA
cdr3_length: 13
cdr3_aa: CASSRTANTEAFF
cdr3_nt: TGTGCCAGCAGTCGGACAGCGAACACTGAAGCTTTCTTT

v_call: TRBV3-1/TRBV3-2
j_call: TRBJ1-2
clone_size: NA
d_call: NA
cdr3_length: 12
cdr3_aa: CASRSSGYGYTF
cdr3_nt: TGTGCCAGCAGATCAAGCGGTTATGGCTACACCTTC

v_call: TRBV9
j_call: TRBJ1-1
clone_size: NA
d_call: NA
cdr3_length: 13
cdr3_aa: CASSVGGATEAFF
cdr3_nt: TGTGCCAGCAGCGTAGGGGGGGCCACTGAAGCTTTCTTT

v_call: TRBV28
j_call: TRBJ1-4
clone_size: NA
d_call: NA
cdr3_length: 14
cdr3_aa: CASSFRAFNEKLFF
cdr3_nt: TGTGCCAGCAGTTTTAGAGCATTTAACGAAAAACTGTTTTTT

v_call: TRBV3-1/TRBV3-2
j_call: TRBJ2-1
clone_size: few
d_call: TRBD2
cdr3_length: 17
cdr3_aa: CASSLAAAGGPLNEQFF
cdr3_nt: TGTGCCAGCAGCCTTGCGGCAGCGGGGGGGCCTTTGAATGAGCAGTTCTTC